The rows below give T cell receptor beta chains drawn from one sample of a study of coeliac disease. The repertoire was sequenced with immunoSEQ multiplex PCR; TCRdb's copy has only in-frame clones and lacks some. Seen here are about 3,100 clones, 48% observed once, and the top ten hold 8.5% to 14%. Material: intraepithelial lymphocytes from the gut. Receptors originate from a woman between 65 and 79 years old with celiac disease. Both conserved end residues are part of each CDR3. The order of the fields is D gene, J gene, V gene, clone size, CDR3 protein, CDR3 DNA. A D gene is named only where the DNA matches it firmly. The size field is filled for only some rows; it gives once, few, many or a size class.

TRBD2 | TRBJ2-1 | TRBV5-1 | NA | CASSLWLADASYNEQFF | TGCGCCAGCAGCTTGTGGCTAGCGGACGCCTCCTACAATGAGCAGTTCTTC
NA | TRBJ1-5 | TRBV28 | once | CASSLSEGIGSLDQPQHF | TGTGCCAGCAGTTTATCGGAGGGAATAGGGAGCCTCGATCAGCCCCAGCATTTT
NA | TRBJ2-7 | TRBV6-1 | large | CASEGDVKYF | TGTGCCAGCGAAGGAGACGTCAAGTACTTC
NA | TRBJ2-5 | TRBV6-6 | NA | CASSNLARTSQETQYF | TGTGCCAGCAGTAACCTAGCGCGGACTTCCCAAGAGACCCAGTACTTC
NA | TRBJ2-2 | TRBV6-5 | medium-sized | CASSWGGNTGELFF | TGTGCCAGCAGTTGGGGCGGGAACACCGGGGAGCTGTTTTTT
TRBD1 | TRBJ2-3 | TRBV4-1 | NA | CASSQGQGVSDTQYF | TGCGCCAGCAGCCAAGGACAGGGGGTGTCAGATACGCAGTATTTT
NA | TRBJ2-1 | TRBV27 | few | CASSFRGLENEQFF | TGTGCCAGCAGTTTCCGCGGACTGGAGAATGAGCAGTTCTTC
TRBD1 | TRBJ1-1 | TRBV9 | few | CASSPGGDRGNTEAFF | TGTGCCAGCAGCCCAGGGGGCGACAGGGGGAACACTGAAGCTTTCTTT
NA | TRBJ2-6 | TRBV5-4 | NA | CASSFGVSGANVLTF | TGTGCCAGCAGCTTCGGGGTCTCTGGGGCCAACGTCCTGACTTTC
NA | TRBJ2-7 | TRBV14 | NA | CASLRTGDSYEQYF | TGTGCCAGTCTCAGAACGGGTGACTCCTACGAGCAGTACTTC
NA | TRBJ2-5 | TRBV19 | NA | CASSTMDSQETQYF | TGTGCCAGTAGTACGATGGACAGCCAAGAGACCCAGTACTTC
TRBD1 | TRBJ2-2 | TRBV7-9 | NA | CASSSGSGGRFTGELFF | TGTGCCAGCAGCTCGGGATCAGGGGGACGATTCACCGGGGAGCTGTTTTTT
TRBD1 | TRBJ2-7 | TRBV27 | few | CASSLSTGGFYEQYF | TGTGCCAGCAGTTTATCGACAGGGGGCTTCTACGAGCAGTACTTC
NA | TRBJ1-4 | TRBV9 | few | CASSVDSRGGDNEKLFF | TGTGCCAGCAGCGTAGACTCTAGGGGGGGTGATAATGAAAAACTGTTTTTT
TRBD1 | TRBJ1-5 | TRBV2 | few | CASSEGTGGFQPQHF | TGTGCCAGCAGTGAGGGGACAGGGGGCTTTCAGCCCCAGCATTTT
TRBD1 | TRBJ1-2 | TRBV4-1 | few | CASSQDSGRGRSDF | TGCGCCAGCAGCCAAGATTCGGGCAGGGGGAGGTCGGACTTC
NA | TRBJ2-1 | TRBV7-9 | NA | CASSLGSEAGSNEQFF | TGTGCCAGCAGCTTAGGTAGTGAGGCGGGGAGTAATGAGCAGTTCTTC
NA | TRBJ1-1 | TRBV5-5 | NA | CASSGVSTEAFF | TGTGCCAGCAGCGGTGTTAGCACTGAAGCTTTCTTT
NA | TRBJ2-5 | TRBV9 | NA | CASSVGTNQETQYF | TGTGCCAGCAGCGTGGGTACTAACCAAGAGACCCAGTACTTC
TRBD1 | TRBJ1-2 | TRBV7-9 | NA | CASSLGQGSHGYTF | TGTGCCAGCAGCTTAGGACAGGGGTCTCATGGCTACACCTTC
TRBD1 | TRBJ2-7 | TRBV7-2 | NA | CASSLEGTVTYEQYF | TGTGCCAGCAGCTTAGAGGGGACAGTTACCTACGAGCAGTACTTC
NA | TRBJ2-5 | TRBV30 | NA | CAWSVGDTAQETQYF | TGTGCCTGGAGTGTCGGTGATACAGCTCAAGAGACCCAGTACTTC
TRBD1 | TRBJ1-2 | TRBV19 | NA | CASQGTGGIYGYTF | TGTGCCAGTCAAGGGACAGGGGGCATCTATGGCTACACCTTC
NA | TRBJ2-5 | TRBV6-1 | NA | CASSEAPSGETQYF | TGTGCCAGCAGTGAAGCGCCCAGCGGAGAGACCCAGTACTTC
TRBD2 | TRBJ2-3 | TRBV5-6 | NA | CASSLRTSATSTDTQYF | TGTGCCAGCAGCTTAAGGACTAGTGCGACTAGCACAGATACGCAGTATTTT
NA | TRBJ2-2 | TRBV29-1 | NA | CSVTKTNTGELFF | TGCAGCGTTACTAAGACGAACACCGGGGAGCTGTTTTTT
NA | TRBJ1-2 | TRBV6-4 | NA | CASSVSGHSNYGYTF | TGTGCCAGCAGTGTCTCGGGCCATTCTAACTATGGCTACACCTTC
NA | TRBJ1-2 | TRBV21-1 | few | CASVGGGGPGGYTF | TGTGCCAGCGTCGGGGGCGGGGGCCCAGGCGGCTACACCTTC
NA | TRBJ1-2 | TRBV6-5 | medium-sized | CAAGGEGLGYTF | TGTGCCGCGGGGGGGGAGGGACTTGGCTACACCTTC
NA | TRBJ2-5 | TRBV28 | NA | CASSPGQETQYF | TGTGCCAGCAGTCCGGGACAAGAGACCCAGTACTTC
NA | TRBJ2-7 | TRBV9 | NA | CASSHNPRTSTYEQYF | TGTGCCAGCAGCCATAATCCCCGGACTTCCACCTACGAGCAGTACTTC
NA | TRBJ1-1 | TRBV7-8 | NA | CASSLPGNTEAFF | TGTGCCAGCAGCTTACCAGGCAACACTGAAGCTTTCTTT
NA | TRBJ2-3 | TRBV6-1 | NA | CASTPRGADTQYF | TGTGCCAGCACTCCCCGGGGAGCAGATACGCAGTATTTT
NA | TRBJ1-2 | TRBV7-9 | large | CASSPADYGYTF | TGTGCCAGCAGCCCGGCGGATTATGGCTACACCTTC
TRBD1 | TRBJ2-7 | TRBV5-5 | NA | CASSILGTGAYEQYF | TGTGCCAGCAGTATCCTGGGGACAGGGGCCTACGAGCAGTACTTC
TRBD2 | TRBJ2-1 | TRBV4-2 | medium-sized | CASSQLRLAGGNEQFF | TGTGCCAGCAGCCAACTACGACTAGCTGGGGGCAATGAGCAGTTCTTC
TRBD1 | TRBJ1-2 | TRBV4-3 | medium-sized | CASSQTGTGPDGYTF | TGCGCCAGCAGCCAAACTGGGACAGGGCCTGATGGCTACACCTTC
NA | TRBJ2-7 | TRBV27 | NA | CARNGGTYEQYF | TGTGCCAGAAACGGAGGTACCTACGAGCAGTACTTC
NA | TRBJ2-3 | TRBV2 | medium-sized | CASGWAGVWDTQYF | TGTGCCAGCGGGTGGGCAGGGGTGTGGGATACGCAGTATTTT
TRBD2 | TRBJ2-3 | TRBV7-9 | NA | CAGSREGADTQYF | TGTGCCGGTTCACGGGAGGGGGCAGATACGCAGTATTTT